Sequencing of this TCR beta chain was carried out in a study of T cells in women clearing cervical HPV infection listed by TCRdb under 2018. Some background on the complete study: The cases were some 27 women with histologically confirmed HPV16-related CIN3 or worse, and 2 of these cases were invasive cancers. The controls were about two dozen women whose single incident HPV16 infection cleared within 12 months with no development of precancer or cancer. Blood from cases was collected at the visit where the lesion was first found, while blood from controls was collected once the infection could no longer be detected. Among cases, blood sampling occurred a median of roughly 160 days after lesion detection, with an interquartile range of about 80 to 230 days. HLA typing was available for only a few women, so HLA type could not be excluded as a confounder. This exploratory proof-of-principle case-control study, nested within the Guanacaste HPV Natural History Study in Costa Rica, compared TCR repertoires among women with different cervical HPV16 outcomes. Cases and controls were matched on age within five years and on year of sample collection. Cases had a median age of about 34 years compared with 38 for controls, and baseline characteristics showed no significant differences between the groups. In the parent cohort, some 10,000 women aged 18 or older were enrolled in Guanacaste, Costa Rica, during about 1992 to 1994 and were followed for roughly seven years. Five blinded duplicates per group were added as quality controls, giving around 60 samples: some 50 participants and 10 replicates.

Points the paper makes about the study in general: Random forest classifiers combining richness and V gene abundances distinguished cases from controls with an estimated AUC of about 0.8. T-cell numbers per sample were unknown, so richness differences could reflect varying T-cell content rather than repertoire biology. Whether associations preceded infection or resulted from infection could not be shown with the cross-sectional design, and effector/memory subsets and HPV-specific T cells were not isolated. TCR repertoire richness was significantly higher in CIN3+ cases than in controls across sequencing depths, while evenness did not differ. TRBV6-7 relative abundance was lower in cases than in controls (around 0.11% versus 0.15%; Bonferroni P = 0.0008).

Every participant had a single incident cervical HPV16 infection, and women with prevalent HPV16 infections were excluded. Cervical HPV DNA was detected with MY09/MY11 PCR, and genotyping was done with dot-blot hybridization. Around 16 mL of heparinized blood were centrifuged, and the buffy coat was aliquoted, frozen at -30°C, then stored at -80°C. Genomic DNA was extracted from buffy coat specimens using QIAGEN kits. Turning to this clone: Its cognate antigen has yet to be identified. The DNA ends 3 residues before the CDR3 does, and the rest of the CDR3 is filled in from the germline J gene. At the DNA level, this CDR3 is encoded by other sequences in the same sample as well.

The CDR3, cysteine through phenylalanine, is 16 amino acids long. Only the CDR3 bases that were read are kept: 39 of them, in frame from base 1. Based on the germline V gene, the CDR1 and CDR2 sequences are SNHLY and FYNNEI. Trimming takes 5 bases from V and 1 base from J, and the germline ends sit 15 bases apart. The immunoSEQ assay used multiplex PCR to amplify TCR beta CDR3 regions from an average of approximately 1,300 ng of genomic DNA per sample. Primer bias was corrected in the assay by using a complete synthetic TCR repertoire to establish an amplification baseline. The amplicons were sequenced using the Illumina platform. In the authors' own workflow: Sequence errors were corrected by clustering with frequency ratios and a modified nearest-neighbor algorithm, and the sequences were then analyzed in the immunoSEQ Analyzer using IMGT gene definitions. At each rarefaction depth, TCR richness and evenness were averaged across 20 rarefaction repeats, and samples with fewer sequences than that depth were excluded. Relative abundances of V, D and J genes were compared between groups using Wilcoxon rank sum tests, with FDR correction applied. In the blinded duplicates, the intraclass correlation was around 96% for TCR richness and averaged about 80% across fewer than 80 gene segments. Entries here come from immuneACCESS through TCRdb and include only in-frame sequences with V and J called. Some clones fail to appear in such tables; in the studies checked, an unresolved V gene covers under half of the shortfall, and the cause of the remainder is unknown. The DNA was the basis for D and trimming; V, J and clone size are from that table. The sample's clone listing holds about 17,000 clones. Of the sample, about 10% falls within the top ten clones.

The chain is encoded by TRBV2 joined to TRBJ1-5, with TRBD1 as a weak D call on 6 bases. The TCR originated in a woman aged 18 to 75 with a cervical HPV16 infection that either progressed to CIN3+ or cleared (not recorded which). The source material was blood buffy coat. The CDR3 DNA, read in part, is TGTGCCAGCAGTCTACAGGGAGGTAGGAGCAATCAGCCC. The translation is CASSLQGGRSNQP. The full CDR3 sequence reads CASSLQGGRSNQPQHF.